The rows below give T cell receptor beta chains drawn from one sample of a study of cytomegalovirus exposure and HLA in healthy donors. Method: immunoSEQ multiplex PCR; TCRdb's copy keeps in-frame clones and lacks some. This sample's table has about 46,000 clones. Material for sequencing was PBMCs. Source of these receptors: a woman in her forties in good health and CMV-seronegative. Both conserved end residues are part of each CDR3. D genes are given only for firm matches.

D	V	J	length	DNA	CDR3
.	TRBV9	TRBJ2-7	14	TGTGCCAGCAGCGCAGGAGGAGGGCGGTACGAGCAGTACTTC	CASSAGGGRYEQYF
TRBD2	TRBV4-3	TRBJ2-5	16	TGCGCCAGCAGCCTCGGGACTAGCGGCATGCAAGAGACCCAGTACTTC	CASSLGTSGMQETQYF
.	TRBV4-1	TRBJ2-3	15	TGCGCCAGCAGCCAAGATTACTCGCCCGGGGATACGCAGTATTTT	CASSQDYSPGDTQYF
TRBD2	TRBV7-2	TRBJ2-2	17	TGTGCCAGCAGCTTAGCTTGGACTAGCGAGAACACCGGGGAGCTGTTTTTT	CASSLAWTSENTGELFF
.	TRBV11-2	TRBJ1-1	15	TGTGCCAGCAGCCGGGGGGTAGTCATGAACACTGAAGCTTTCTTT	CASSRGVVMNTEAFF
TRBD1	TRBV25-1	TRBJ2-7	16	TGTGCCAGCATCGGTACTGGTCGGACAGGGATCTACGAGCAGTACTTC	CASIGTGRTGIYEQYF
TRBD1	TRBV19	TRBJ2-1	14	TGTGCCAGTAGCGGACAGGGAGTCTACAATGAGCAGTTCTTC	CASSGQGVYNEQFF
.	TRBV10-2	TRBJ2-6	14	TGCGCCAGCAGCGACAGCTCTGGGGCCAACGTCCTGACTTTC	CASSDSSGANVLTF
.	TRBV5-1	TRBJ2-1	17	TGCGCCAGCAGCTTCCTATTTTCAGGACAGCCCTACAATGAGCAGTTCTTC	CASSFLFSGQPYNEQFF
TRBD2	TRBV4-1	TRBJ2-7	15	TGCGCCAGCAGCCAACCAACCGGGACTAGCAACGAGCAGTACTTC	CASSQPTGTSNEQYF
TRBD1	TRBV30	TRBJ1-3	14	TGTGCCTGGGGGGACAGTTTCTCTGGAAACACCATATATTTT	CAWGDSFSGNTIYF
TRBD2	TRBV6-1	TRBJ2-5	12	TGTGCCAGCATGAGACTAGCGGGGGAGCAGTACTTC	CASMRLAGEQYF
.	TRBV10-1	TRBJ2-3	17	TGCGCCAGCATTTACCGAAGACAGGCCGACTTAACAGATACGCAGTATTTT	CASIYRRQADLTDTQYF
.	TRBV6-1	TRBJ2-1	14	TGTGCCAGCAGTGGAGGGGGTTTGGGAAATGAGCAGTTCTTC	CASSGGGLGNEQFF
.	TRBV7-9	TRBJ1-5	15	TGTGCCAGCAGCTTAGAGAGGGATGTGGGTCAGCCCCAGCATTTT	CASSLERDVGQPQHF
TRBD1	TRBV30	TRBJ1-2	14	TGTGCCTGGAGTAGGGACAGGGGGCAACGTGGCTACACCTTC	CAWSRDRGQRGYTF
TRBD1	TRBV28	TRBJ1-1	14	TGTGCCAGCAGTTTAGGGACAGGGGAAACTGAAGCTTTCTTT	CASSLGTGETEAFF
.	TRBV4-1	TRBJ2-6	14	TGCGCCAGCAGCCAATATACTGGGGCCAACGTCCTGACTTTC	CASSQYTGANVLTF